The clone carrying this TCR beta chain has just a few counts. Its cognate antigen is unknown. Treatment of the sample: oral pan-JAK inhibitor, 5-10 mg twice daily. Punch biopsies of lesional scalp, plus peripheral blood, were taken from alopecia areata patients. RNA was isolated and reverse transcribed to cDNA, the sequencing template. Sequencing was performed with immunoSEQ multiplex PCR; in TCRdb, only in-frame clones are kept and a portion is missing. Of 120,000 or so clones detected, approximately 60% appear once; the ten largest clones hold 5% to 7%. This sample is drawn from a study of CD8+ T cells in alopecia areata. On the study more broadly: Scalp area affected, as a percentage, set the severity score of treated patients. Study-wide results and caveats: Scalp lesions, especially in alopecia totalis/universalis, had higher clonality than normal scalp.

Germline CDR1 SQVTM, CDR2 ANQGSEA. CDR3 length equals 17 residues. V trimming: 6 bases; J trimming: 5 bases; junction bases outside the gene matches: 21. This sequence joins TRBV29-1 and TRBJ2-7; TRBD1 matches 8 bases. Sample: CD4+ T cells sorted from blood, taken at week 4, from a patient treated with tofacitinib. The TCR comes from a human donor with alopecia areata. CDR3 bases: TGCAGCGTGCGAAATGGTGCAGACAGGGGAGTTTCAGACGAGCAGTACTTC. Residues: CSVRNGADRGVSDEQYF.